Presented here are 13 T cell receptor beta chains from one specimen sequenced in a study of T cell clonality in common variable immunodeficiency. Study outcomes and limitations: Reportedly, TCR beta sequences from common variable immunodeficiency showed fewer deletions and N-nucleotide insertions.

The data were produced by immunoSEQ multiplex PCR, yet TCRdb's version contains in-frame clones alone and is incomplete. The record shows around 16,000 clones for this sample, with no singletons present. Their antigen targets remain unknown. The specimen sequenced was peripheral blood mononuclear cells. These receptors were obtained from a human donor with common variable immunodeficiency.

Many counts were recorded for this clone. The sequenced part of the CDR3 DNA is TGCGCCAGCAGCCCGGGGGGGGCTAGCGGAACCTACGAG. As protein: CASSPGGASGTYE. The full-length CDR3 reads as CASSPGGASGTYEQYF. V usage is TRBV5-1 and J usage is TRBJ2-7; 8 bases fit TRBD2. The CDR3 extends 3 residues past the end of the read, so its final part is completed from the germline J gene. CDR1 and CDR2 (germline): SGHRS, YFSETQ. With V trimmed by 4 bases and J by 2 bases, 11 bases remained unmatched. The CDR3 runs to 16 residues.

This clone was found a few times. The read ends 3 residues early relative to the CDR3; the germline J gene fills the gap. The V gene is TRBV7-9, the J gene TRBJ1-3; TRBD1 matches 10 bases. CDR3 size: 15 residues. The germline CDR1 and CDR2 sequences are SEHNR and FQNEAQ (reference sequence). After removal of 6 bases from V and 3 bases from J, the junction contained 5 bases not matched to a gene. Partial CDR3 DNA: TGTGCCAGCAGGATCGGGACAGGGGATGGAAACACC. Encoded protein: CASRIGTGDGNT. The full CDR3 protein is CASRIGTGDGNTIYF.

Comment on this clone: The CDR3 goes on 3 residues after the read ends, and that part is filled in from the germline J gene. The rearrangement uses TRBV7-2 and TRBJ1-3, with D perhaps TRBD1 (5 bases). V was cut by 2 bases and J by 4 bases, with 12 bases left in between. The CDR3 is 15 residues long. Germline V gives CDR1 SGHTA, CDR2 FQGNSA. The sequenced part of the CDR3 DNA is TGTGCCAGCAGCTTACAGGGAGGGATCGGAAACACC. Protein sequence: CASSLQGGIGNT. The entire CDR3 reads CASSLQGGIGNTIYF.

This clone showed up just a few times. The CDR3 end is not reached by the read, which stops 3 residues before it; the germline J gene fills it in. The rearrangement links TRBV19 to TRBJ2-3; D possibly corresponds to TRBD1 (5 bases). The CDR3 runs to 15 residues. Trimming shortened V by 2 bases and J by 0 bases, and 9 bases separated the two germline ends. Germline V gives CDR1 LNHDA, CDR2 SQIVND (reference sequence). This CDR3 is CASSIQGGSTDTQYF. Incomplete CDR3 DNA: TGTGCCAGTAGTATACAGGGCGGTAGCACAGATACG.

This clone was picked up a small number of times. CDR3 loop: CASSLFRDTQYF. The sequenced CDR3 bases are TGTGCCAGCAGCTTATTCCGGGATACG. This chain uses TRBV7-2 with TRBJ2-3; D unclear. From the germline J gene comes the end of the CDR3, since the read stops 3 residues before it. This CDR3 is built from 12 residues. V was cut by 2 bases and J by 6 bases, with 6 bases left in between. The germline CDR1 and CDR2 sequences are SGHTA and FQGNSA. The full variable domain, with the rest looked up from reference TRBV7-2 and TRBJ2-3, is GAGVSQSPSNKVTEKGKDVELRCDPISGHTALYWYRQSLGQGLEFLIYFQGNSAPDKSGLPSDRFSAERTGGSVSTLTIQRTQQEDSAVYLCASSLFRDTQYFGPGTRLTVL.

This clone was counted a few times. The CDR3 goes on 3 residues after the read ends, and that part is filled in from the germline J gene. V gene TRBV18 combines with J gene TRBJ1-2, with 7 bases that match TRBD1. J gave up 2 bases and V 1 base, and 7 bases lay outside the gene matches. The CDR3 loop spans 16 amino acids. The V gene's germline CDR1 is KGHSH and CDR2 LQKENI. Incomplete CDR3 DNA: TGTGCCAGCTCACCACAAGCTGCAGGGGGAAACTATGGC. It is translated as CASSPQAAGGNYG. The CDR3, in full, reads CASSPQAAGGNYGYTF.

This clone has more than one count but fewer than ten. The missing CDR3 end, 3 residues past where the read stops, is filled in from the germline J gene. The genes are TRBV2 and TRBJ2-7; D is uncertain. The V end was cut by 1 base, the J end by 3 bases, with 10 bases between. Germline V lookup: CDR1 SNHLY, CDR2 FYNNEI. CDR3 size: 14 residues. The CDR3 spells CASSEGALLYEQYF. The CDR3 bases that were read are TGTGCCAGCAGTGAAGGGGCACTTCTCTACGAG.

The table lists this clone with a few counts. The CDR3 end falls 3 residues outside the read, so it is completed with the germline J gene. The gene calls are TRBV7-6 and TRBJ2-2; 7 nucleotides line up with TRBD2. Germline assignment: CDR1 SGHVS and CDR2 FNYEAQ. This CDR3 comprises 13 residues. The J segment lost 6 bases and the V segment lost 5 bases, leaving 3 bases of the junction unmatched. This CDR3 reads CASSPAGAGELFF. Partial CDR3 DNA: TGTGCCAGCAGCCCCGCGGGGGCCGGGGAG.

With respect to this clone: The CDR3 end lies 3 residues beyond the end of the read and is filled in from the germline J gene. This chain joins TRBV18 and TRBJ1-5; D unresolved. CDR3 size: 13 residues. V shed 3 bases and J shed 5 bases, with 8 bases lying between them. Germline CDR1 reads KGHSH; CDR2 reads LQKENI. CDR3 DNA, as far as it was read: TGTGCCAGCTCACCGTTGCGGGATCAGCCC. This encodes CASSPLRDQP. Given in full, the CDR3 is CASSPLRDQPQHF.

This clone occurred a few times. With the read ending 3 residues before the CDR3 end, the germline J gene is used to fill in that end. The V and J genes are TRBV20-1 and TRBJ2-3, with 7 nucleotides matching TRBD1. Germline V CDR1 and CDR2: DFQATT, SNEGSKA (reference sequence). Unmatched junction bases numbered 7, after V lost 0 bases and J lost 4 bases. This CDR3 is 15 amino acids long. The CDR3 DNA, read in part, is TGCAGTGCTAGAGATGTACAGGGGAGCCCAGATACG. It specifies CSARDVQGSPDT. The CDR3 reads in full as CSARDVQGSPDTQYF.

CDR3 DNA, as far as it was read: TGTGCCAGTAGCTTAGACTCCGCCCCCTACAATGAG. This gives the protein CASSLDSAPYNE. The full CDR3 protein reads CASSLDSAPYNEQFF. This chain connects TRBV19 to TRBJ2-1; no firm D call. The CDR3 end is not reached by the read, which stops 3 residues before it; the germline J gene fills it in. V was cut by 6 bases and J by 2 bases, with 14 bases left in between. The CDR3 is 15 amino acids. Germline CDR1 is LNHDA and CDR2 is SQIVND (reference sequence).

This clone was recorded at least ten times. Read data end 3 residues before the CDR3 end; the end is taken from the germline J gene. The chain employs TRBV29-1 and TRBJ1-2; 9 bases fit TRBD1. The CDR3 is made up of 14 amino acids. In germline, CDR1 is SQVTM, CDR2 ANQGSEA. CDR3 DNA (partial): TGCAGCGTGAAACCGGGACAGGGTGTGCGAGGC. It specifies CSVKPGQGVRG. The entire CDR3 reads CSVKPGQGVRGYTF.

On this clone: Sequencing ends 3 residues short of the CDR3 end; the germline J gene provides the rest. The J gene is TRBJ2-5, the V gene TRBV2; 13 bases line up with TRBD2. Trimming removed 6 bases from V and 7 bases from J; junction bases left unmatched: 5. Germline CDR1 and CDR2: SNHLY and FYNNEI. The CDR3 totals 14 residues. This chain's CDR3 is CASRTSGGFGTQYF. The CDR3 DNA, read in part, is TGTGCCAGCAGGACTAGCGGGGGGTTCGGGACC.